This T cell receptor (beta chain) stems from a study of blood T cell repertoires in COVID-19. For the study at large: The United States, Italy and Spain provided the acute and convalescent COVID-19 samples. Sample material is recorded as cDNA or gDNA derived from T cells, B-cell-depleted T cells, or PBMCs.

TCRdb's table, derived via immunoSEQ multiplex PCR, lists solely in-frame clones and lacks some. The sample carries under 250,000 clones, roughly 90% recorded once. Losses at the gene ends were 1 base for V and 0 bases for J; bases not matched to a gene: 5. The germline V gene encodes CDR1 MNHEY and CDR2 SMNVEV (reference sequence). This CDR3 has 17 amino acids. This clone was found once. Specimen: peripheral blood. The chain is built from TRBV27 and TRBJ2-3; 9 bases are shared with TRBD2. This clonotype originated in a man aged 60 to 75 who had recovered from COVID-19. The CDR3 sequence: CASSLYRLAVSTDTQYF. CDR3 in DNA: TGTGCCAGCAGTTTATATCGACTAGCGGTGAGCACAGATACGCAGTATTTT.